A selection of T cell receptor beta chains follows, all from one sample in a study of graft-versus-host responses after intestinal transplantation. The assay was immunoSEQ multiplex PCR, and TCRdb's table has in-frame clones only and misses some. The table shows some 120,000 clones, with approximately 90% occurring only once. No antigen has been assigned to these receptors. The input for sequencing was unstimulated CD4+ T cells sorted from spleen or lymph node cells, taken before intestinal transplant. Every receptor here comes from a human donor who received an intestinal transplant. Each CDR3 is given with its conserved first and last residue. The D gene is left open where the match is weak. For some rows the clone size is stated as once, few or many, or as a class when expanded; others skip it.

cdr3_aa cdr3_nt d_call cdr3_length j_call clone_size v_call
CASSRGQGFSNQPQHF TGTGCCAGCAGTAGGGGACAGGGTTTTAGCAATCAGCCCCAGCATTTT TRBD1 16 TRBJ1-5 NA TRBV6-6
CASSSRTKGGGDTQYF TGTGCCAGCAGCTCCAGGACCAAAGGGGGGGGAGATACGCAGTATTTT NA 16 TRBJ2-3 few TRBV5-4
CASEQGNSPLHF TGTGCCAGCGAACAGGGTAATTCACCCCTCCACTTT NA 12 TRBJ1-6 NA TRBV2
CASSVLAGYTDTQYF TGTGCCAGCAGCGTACTAGCGGGGTACACAGATACGCAGTATTTT TRBD2 15 TRBJ2-3 once TRBV9
CASSSLTGVLHGYTF TGTGCCAGCAGCTCCCTAACAGGGGTCCTCCATGGCTACACCTTC TRBD1 15 TRBJ1-2 NA TRBV7-2
CASSEWSGGARADTQYF TGTGCCAGCAGTGAATGGTCGGGGGGGGCGCGCGCAGATACGCAGTATTTT TRBD2 17 TRBJ2-3 NA TRBV6-1
CASSEYRSSYEQYF TGCGCCAGCAGTGAGTACAGGAGCTCCTACGAGCAGTACTTC NA 14 TRBJ2-7 NA TRBV10-1
CAWSPGQNSPLHF TGTGCCTGGAGTCCGGGACAGAATTCACCCCTCCACTTT TRBD1 13 TRBJ1-6 NA TRBV30
CASSIERYDSSGNTIYF TGTGCCAGTAGTATAGAACGGTATGATTCCTCTGGAAACACCATATATTTT NA 17 TRBJ1-3 NA TRBV19
CASSFGGNQPQHF TGTGCCAGTAGTTTTGGAGGGAATCAGCCCCAGCATTTT NA 13 TRBJ1-5 NA TRBV19
CASSQLGRKSYEQYF TGTGCCAGCAGTCAACTGGGCAGGAAATCCTACGAGCAGTACTTC NA 15 TRBJ2-7 NA TRBV27
CASTGQLLGANVLTF TGTGCCAGCACAGGACAGCTTCTTGGGGCCAACGTCCTGACTTTC NA 15 TRBJ2-6 NA TRBV9
CASSLTPGGRDTEAFF TGTGCCAGCAGCTTAACCCCAGGGGGCAGGGACACTGAAGCTTTCTTT TRBD1 16 TRBJ1-1 NA TRBV7-3
CASKVFGTANEKLFF TGTGCCAGTAAGGTCTTCGGGACAGCTAATGAAAAACTGTTTTTT TRBD1 15 TRBJ1-4 NA TRBV19
CASRKGLAGGGQETQYF TGTGCCAGCAGGAAAGGACTAGCGGGGGGGGGACAAGAGACCCAGTACTTC TRBD2 17 TRBJ2-5 NA TRBV5-4
CASSQDSRYVRNTGELFF TGTGCCAGCAGCCAAGATAGTCGGTACGTGAGGAACACCGGGGAGCTGTTTTTT NA 18 TRBJ2-2 NA TRBV4-2
CASSIPGQGGQPQHF TGTGCCAGTAGTATTCCGGGACAGGGGGGGCAGCCCCAGCATTTT TRBD1 15 TRBJ1-5 NA TRBV19
CASRRVDSYEKLFF TGCGCCAGCAGACGGGTGGACAGTTACGAAAAACTGTTTTTT NA 14 TRBJ1-4 few TRBV5-1
CASTNHRTGADTQYF TGTGCCAGCACCAACCACCGGACAGGCGCAGATACGCAGTATTTT TRBD1 15 TRBJ2-3 NA TRBV7-9
CASRPHLGVQFF TGTGCCAGCAGACCCCATCTAGGAGTTCAGTTCTTC NA 12 TRBJ2-1 NA TRBV28
CASSGGQLNTGELFF TGTGCCAGCAGCGGAGGACAGTTGAACACCGGGGAGCTGTTTTTT NA 15 TRBJ2-2 NA TRBV5-4
CASSLGLSGANVLTF TGTGCCAGCAGCTTAGGTCTCTCTGGGGCCAACGTCCTGACTTTC NA 15 TRBJ2-6 NA TRBV7-2
CASSDQFTGELFF TGTGCCAGCAGTGACCAGTTTACCGGGGAGCTGTTTTTT NA 13 TRBJ2-2 NA TRBV2
CASSPRTGASTDTQYF TGCGCCAGCAGCCCAAGGACAGGGGCAAGCACAGATACGCAGTATTTT TRBD1 16 TRBJ2-3 NA TRBV4-1
CASSEVRVNYGYTF TGTGCCAGCAGTGAGGTCAGGGTGAACTATGGCTACACCTTC NA 14 TRBJ1-2 NA TRBV6-5
CASTDRNAYNEQFF TGTGCCAGCACTGACAGGAACGCCTACAATGAGCAGTTCTTC NA 14 TRBJ2-1 NA TRBV28
CASSWGDRDEGYYGYTF TGTGCCAGCAGCTGGGGAGACAGGGACGAGGGTTACTATGGCTACACCTTC TRBD1 17 TRBJ1-2 NA TRBV7-9
CASSAHRTVQETQYF TGTGCCAGCAGCGCCCACCGGACTGTCCAAGAGACCCAGTACTTC NA 15 TRBJ2-5 NA TRBV14
CASSFQQGRDQPQHF TGCGCCAGCAGCTTTCAGCAAGGCCGGGATCAGCCCCAGCATTTT NA 15 TRBJ1-5 NA TRBV5-1
CASSLLRQGARATEAFF TGTGCCAGCAGCTTGCTCAGGCAGGGGGCGAGAGCCACTGAAGCTTTCTTT TRBD1 17 TRBJ1-1 NA TRBV5-4
CASQFGIWDRGGNTEAFF TGTGCCAGCCAGTTCGGAATCTGGGACAGGGGAGGGAACACTGAAGCTTTCTTT TRBD1 18 TRBJ1-1 once TRBV28
CASSSSPGGYTEAFF TGTGCCAGTAGTAGCTCCCCGGGGGGGTACACTGAAGCTTTCTTT NA 15 TRBJ1-1 NA TRBV19
CASIAVDRPPYNSPLHF TGTGCCAGCATTGCCGTGGACAGGCCCCCCTATAATTCACCCCTCCACTTT TRBD1 17 TRBJ1-6 NA TRBV7-9
CASRVQGRMNTEAFF TGTGCCAGCAGGGTACAGGGGCGGATGAACACTGAAGCTTTCTTT TRBD1 15 TRBJ1-1 NA TRBV7-2
CSARAGETQYF TGCAGTGCTAGAGCAGGGGAGACCCAGTACTTC NA 11 TRBJ2-5 NA TRBV20-1
CAWSAGISPLHF TGTGCCTGGAGTGCAGGGATTTCACCCCTCCACTTT NA 12 TRBJ1-6 NA TRBV30
CASSVSSTSYEQYF TGTGCCAGCAGCGTCAGCTCGACTTCCTACGAGCAGTACTTC NA 14 TRBJ2-7 NA TRBV9
CASSPDLGGPYNEQFF TGCGCCAGCAGTCCGGACCTCGGGGGACCCTACAATGAGCAGTTCTTC NA 16 TRBJ2-1 NA TRBV10-1
CASSFGQGISNYGYTF TGCGCCAGCAGCTTCGGACAGGGGATTTCTAACTATGGCTACACCTTC TRBD1 16 TRBJ1-2 NA TRBV5-1
CASSIGTSGRREQFF TGCGCCAGCAGCATCGGGACTAGCGGGAGAAGGGAGCAGTTCTTC TRBD2 15 TRBJ2-1 once TRBV5-1
CASTRVNWYEQYF TGTGCCAGCACCAGGGTCAACTGGTACGAGCAGTACTTC NA 13 TRBJ2-7 NA TRBV2
CASIPTERFEQFF TGTGCCAGCATCCCCACCGAGAGATTTGAGCAGTTCTTC NA 13 TRBJ2-1 NA TRBV2
CAWSVRWGGRGYTF TGTGCCTGGAGTGTAAGGTGGGGAGGACGTGGCTACACCTTC NA 14 TRBJ1-2 NA TRBV30
CASSEAEDWTPNF TGTGCCAGCAGTGAAGCGGAGGATTGGACCCCGAATTTT NA 13 TRBJ1-5 NA TRBV2
CASSSPGTGSYEQYF TGTGCCAGCAGTTCGCCCGGGACAGGGTCCTACGAGCAGTACTTC TRBD1 15 TRBJ2-7 NA TRBV28
CASSLRDRVWETQYF TGTGCCAGCAGCTTGAGGGACAGAGTGTGGGAGACCCAGTACTTC TRBD1 15 TRBJ2-5 NA TRBV5-4
CASSRQEGLHEQFF TGCGCCAGCAGCCGTCAGGAGGGACTTCACGAGCAGTTCTTC NA 14 TRBJ2-1 NA TRBV4-1